Listed here are 7 T cell receptor beta chains from one sample, sequenced in a study of regulatory T cells in long-lasting Graves disease (dated by TCRdb to the early 2020s). The meaning of the sample's time point label: newly diagnosed GD, antithyroid drugs for less than 3 months. For both TCR sequencing and RNA sequencing, RNA was extracted from PBMCs in TRIzol. Libraries were prepared through multiplex PCR. Sequenced using an Illumina HiSeq 4000. CDR3 regions were amplified by Arm-PCR with iRepertoire HTBI primers to construct TCR beta libraries. The public reads were quality trimmed at Q25 with fastp and then assembled into clones with MiXCR by TCRdb, keeping productive beta chains. Rows are combined by CDR3 protein, so each entry shows the most common genes and DNA. The sample records roughly 400,000 distinct CDR3 sequences, roughly 15% of which are singletons. Around 23% of the sample rests with the top ten.

Separately, the same data were catalogued under a study of T cells in Graves' hyperthyroidism and ophthalmopathy.

This material consisted of peripheral blood mononuclear cells (PBMCs), taken at new diagnosis, from a patient treated with antithyroid drugs. The receptors were sampled from a woman aged 18-35 years with Graves disease. Donor details come from another sample of the same person, matched by shared clones.

This rearrangement joins TRBV20-1 to TRBJ2-5; tentatively, D is TRBD2 (5 bases). Trimming removed 2 bases at V and 2 bases at J, with 15 bases between. Germline values: CDR1 DFQATT, CDR2 SNEGSKA (reference sequence). This CDR3 comprises 15 residues. The CDR3 region has the DNA TGCAGTGCTAGAATGAGGGTTTGGGGACAAGAGACCCAGTACTTC. Translating gives CSARMRVWGQETQYF.

The chain combines TRBV29-1 with TRBJ2-5; no definite D call. The germline V and J ends were trimmed by 6 bases and 4 bases, with 15 bases remaining between them. Germline V lookup: CDR1 SQVTM, CDR2 ANQGSEA. CDR3 length: 13 residues. DNA of the CDR3: TGCAGCGTAAGCCCGCCAGGACGAGAGACCCAGTACTTC. Protein sequence: CSVSPPGRETQYF.

V usage is TRBV20-1 and J usage is TRBJ1-3, with D tentatively TRBD1 (6 bases). V gave up 2 bases and J gave up 1 base, with 15 bases separating them. Per germline, CDR1 DFQATT and CDR2 SNEGSKA (reference sequence). The CDR3 has 16 amino acids. The CDR3 DNA sequence: TGCAGTGCTAGATTACAGGGATGGGGGTCTGGAAACACCATATATTTT. Translated: CSARLQGWGSGNTIYF.

V is TRBV5-8 and J is TRBJ2-7; D is unresolved. Per the germline V gene, CDR1 is SGHTS and CDR2 is YDEGEE. This CDR3 has 13 residues. Trimming pared 2 bases from V and 2 bases from J, leaving 8 bases between. In nucleotides, the CDR3 is TGTGCCAGCAGCTTTGTCGCTGCCTACGAGCAGTACTTC. It is translated as CASSFVAAYEQYF.

There are a few counts of this clonotype. V is TRBV28 and J is TRBJ1-2; D is ambiguous. The CDR3 is made up of 14 amino acids. Trimming shortened V by 2 bases and J by 5 bases, and 12 bases separated the two germline ends. Per the germline V gene, CDR1 is MDHEN and CDR2 is SYDVKM. CDR3 sequence reads: CASSLTGRLYGYTF. The CDR3, as DNA: TGTGCCAGCAGTTTAACGGGCAGGCTATATGGCTACACCTTC.

This clonotype has at least ten counts. The chain uses TRBV20-1 and TRBJ2-1, with D uncertain. This CDR3 spans 14 amino acids. V dropped 5 bases and J dropped 1 base, with 12 bases sitting between them. Germline V gene data show CDR1 as DFQATT and CDR2 as SNEGSKA (reference sequence). The CDR3 sequence: CSARTVNSYNEQFF. The CDR3 bases are TGCAGTGCTCGGACCGTCAATTCCTACAATGAGCAGTTCTTC.

This clonotype was detected a few times. This chain uses TRBV6-2 or TRBV6-3 with TRBJ1-5; D perhaps matches TRBD1 (5 bases). CDR3 length equals 15 residues. Per germline, CDR1 MNHEY and CDR2 SVGEGT. V was cut by 2 bases and J by 6 bases, with 14 bases left in between. The CDR3 here is CASSYVGHWGQPQHF. The CDR3 nucleotides are TGTGCCAGCAGTTACGTGGGGCATTGGGGTCAGCCCCAGCATTTT.